This TCR beta chain was retrieved from a study of T-cell reconstitution after alpha-beta-depleted transplantation in children. Unique molecular identifiers were incorporated during preparation of the TCRbeta library. TCRdb re-called the PCR reads through MiXCR, storing one row per CDR3 protein. The sample has about 110,000 distinct CDR3 sequences; 10% are singletons. The CDR3 totals 19 residues. Trimming at V came to 3 bases and at J to 0 bases, leaving 9 bases not matched to a gene. In germline, CDR1 is SGHAT, CDR2 FQDESV (reference sequence). This clonotype was counted at least ten times. This receptor was taken from a human donor who donated a stem cell graft to a child with acute lymphoblastic leukemia. This rearrangement joins TRBV11-1 to TRBJ2-3; 13 bases line up with TRBD2. This material consisted of PBMCs from the stem cell graft donor, taken from the stem cell graft. CDR3 bases: TGTGCCAGCAGCTTTAAGACTAGCGGGGGGATCCCTAGCACAGATACGCAGTATTTT. Its protein is CASSFKTSGGIPSTDTQYF.